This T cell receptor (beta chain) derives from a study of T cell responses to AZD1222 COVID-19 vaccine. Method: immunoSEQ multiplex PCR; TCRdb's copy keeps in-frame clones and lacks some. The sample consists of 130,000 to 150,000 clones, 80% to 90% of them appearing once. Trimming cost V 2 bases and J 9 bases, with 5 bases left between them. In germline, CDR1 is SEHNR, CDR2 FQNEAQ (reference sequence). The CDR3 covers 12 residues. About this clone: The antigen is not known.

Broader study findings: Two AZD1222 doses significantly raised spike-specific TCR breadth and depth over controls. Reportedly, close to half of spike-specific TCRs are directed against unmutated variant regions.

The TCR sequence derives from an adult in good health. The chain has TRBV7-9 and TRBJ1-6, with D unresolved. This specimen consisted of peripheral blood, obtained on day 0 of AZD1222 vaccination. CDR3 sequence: CASSLSFSPLHF. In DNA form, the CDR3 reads TGTGCCAGCAGCTTATCTTTTTCACCCCTCCACTTT.